This passage covers 16 T cell receptor beta chains from one sample sequenced in a study of vaccination and CD4 T cells after COVID-19. Treatment specified: roughly 11-day PBMC culture with coronavirus spike peptide pools or control peptides (ViraFEST assay). These receptors' antigens are unknown. Cultured CD4+ T cell DNA underwent sequencing with the Oncomine TCR Beta short-read assay. TCRdb itself ran the PCR reads through MiXCR, one entry per CDR3 protein. The sample includes around 20,000 distinct CDR3 sequences, 55% to 70% seen only once; the top ten take more than 10%. The sequences come from CD4+ T cells from blood, cultured in vitro, collected after SARS-CoV-2 vaccination. These receptors were collected from a human donor who received a COVID-19 vaccine.

The genes are TRBV6-2 or TRBV6-3 and TRBJ1-1, with TRBD1 identical over 7 bases. The CDR3 is 13 residues long. CDR1 MNHEY and CDR2 SVGEGT come from the germline V gene. Unmatched junction bases numbered 2, after V lost 5 bases and J lost 2 bases. CDR3 coding DNA: TGTGCCAGCAGTCGACAGGGAAACACTGAAGCTTTCTTT. Its protein product is CASSRQGNTEAFF.

J is TRBJ1-4 and V is TRBV12-3 or TRBV12-4, with D perhaps TRBD1 (6 bases). V lost 5 bases and J 4 bases, leaving 17 bases between the germline ends. This CDR3 spans 16 amino acids. The CDR3 sequence is CASSPESRQVNEKLFF. The CDR3 bases are TGTGCCAGCAGTCCAGAATCGAGACAGGTTAATGAAAAACTGTTTTTT.

The chain uses TRBV7-7 and TRBJ1-2; 12 bases fit TRBD1. The CDR3 is 18 residues long. The germline V gene encodes CDR1 SSHAT and CDR2 FNYEAQ (reference sequence). V was clipped by 0 bases and J by 1 base; unmatched bases: 6. In DNA form, the CDR3 reads TGTGCCAGCAGCTTAGCGGGGGGACAGGGGGCCATTAACTATGGCTACACCTTC. Encoded protein: CASSLAGGQGAINYGYTF. The entire variable domain, with the rest obtained from reference TRBV7-7 and TRBJ1-2, is as follows: GAGVSQSPRYKVTKRGQDVTLRCDPISSHATLYWYQQALGQGPEFLTYFNYEAQPDKSGLPSDRFSAERPEGSISTLTIQRTEQRDSAMYRCASSLAGGQGAINYGYTFGSGTRLTVV.

The V and J genes are TRBV25-1 and TRBJ1-2; D remains ambiguous. V was pared by 3 bases and J by 6 bases, with 8 bases between. The CDR3 covers 12 residues. CDR1 MGHDK and CDR2 SYGVNS come from the germline V gene. The CDR3: CASSEPPHGYTF. In DNA form, the CDR3 reads TGTGCCAGCAGTGAGCCCCCCCATGGCTACACCTTC.

This clonotype is deemed medium-sized. For the CDR3, the DNA is TGTGCCAGTAGCCGCGGGGACAACTACGAGCAGTACTTC. It is translated as CASSRGDNYEQYF. The V and J genes are TRBV19 and TRBJ2-7; D possibly uses TRBD1 or TRBD2 (6 bases each). V lost 6 bases, J lost 3 bases, and 12 bases lay in between. CDR1 and CDR2 from the germline V gene are LNHDA and SQIVND (reference sequence). CDR3 length: 13 amino acids.

The CDR3 sequence is CASIPAQAGGNTEAFF. CDR3 DNA: TGTGCCAGCATTCCCGCACAGGCCGGGGGGAACACTGAAGCTTTCTTT. The chain combines TRBV12-3 or TRBV12-4 with TRBJ1-1; a weak D match, TRBD1 (5 bases). This CDR3 region has 16 residues. The V gene lost 7 bases and the J gene lost 1 base, with 19 bases spanning the gap.

This clonotype came up once. The rearrangement links TRBV7-2 to TRBJ1-5; 7 nucleotides agree with TRBD1. Germline values: CDR1 SGHTA, CDR2 FQGNSA. The CDR3 loop spans 16 amino acids. V shed 0 bases, J shed 4 bases, and the junction held 6 bases outside the gene matches. Here the CDR3 reads CASSLARGAGNQPQHF. CDR3 DNA sequence: TGTGCCAGCAGCTTAGCCAGGGGGGCAGGTAATCAGCCCCAGCATTTT.

This clonotype appeared a few times. The V gene is TRBV20-1, the J gene TRBJ1-5; possibly TRBD1 for D (5 bases). The CDR3 extends over 14 amino acids. The ends were cut back, 0 bases at V and 7 bases at J, with 13 bases in the middle. Germline CDR1 is DFQATT and CDR2 is SNEGSKA (reference sequence). CDR3 region: CSARDLQTDQPQHF. Written as DNA, the CDR3 is TGCAGTGCTAGAGATCTGCAGACAGACCAGCCCCAGCATTTT.

V is TRBV7-8 and J is TRBJ2-2, with no clear D. CDR1 and CDR2 (germline): SGHVS, FQNEAQ. The CDR3 has 15 residues. V was shortened by 5 bases and J by 4 bases, with 14 bases between the two germline ends. The CDR3 region has the DNA TGTGCCAGCAGCCCAAACTCTAGGGCCACCGGGGAGCTGTTTTTT. Translating gives CASSPNSRATGELFF.

There are a few counts of this clonotype. The chain employs TRBV20-1 and TRBJ1-4; no clear D. From germline, CDR1 is DFQATT and CDR2 SNEGSKA (reference sequence). The CDR3 has 12 residues. V lost 3 bases and J 3 bases, leaving 5 bases between the germline ends. The CDR3 sequence is CSARGPNEKLFF. The CDR3 DNA reads as TGCAGTGCTAGGGGTCCTAATGAAAAACTGTTTTTT.

V is TRBV30 and J is TRBJ2-2; D uncertain. Germline V gene sequence: CDR1 GTSNPN, CDR2 SVGIG (reference sequence). CDR3 size: 12 residues. Trimming pared 2 bases from V and 5 bases from J, leaving 6 bases between. CDR3 sequence reads: CAWSFATGELFF. The CDR3 DNA sequence: TGTGCCTGGAGTTTTGCGACCGGGGAGCTGTTTTTT.

The chain employs TRBV2 and TRBJ2-7; 14 bases match TRBD2. The CDR3 sequence is 19 residues long. The germline V gene has CDR1 SNHLY and CDR2 FYNNEI. V dropped 7 bases and J dropped 5; count of bases not matched to a gene: 19. CDR3 sequence reads: CASTRPRETSGGAINEQYF. The CDR3, as DNA: TGTGCCAGCACCAGACCCCGGGAGACTAGCGGGGGGGCAATTAACGAGCAGTACTTC.

This chain links TRBV12-5 with TRBJ1-5; maybe TRBD1 (5 bases). CDR3 length: 17 amino acids. V was clipped by 1 base and J by 6 bases, with 19 bases between them. Germline CDR1 is LGHNT and CDR2 is FRNRAP. The CDR3 protein is CASGLARSLPGRQPQHF. The CDR3 DNA is TGTGCTAGTGGTTTGGCAAGGAGTTTACCAGGGCGTCAGCCCCAGCATTTT.

In DNA, the CDR3 is TGTGCCAGCAGTTACATTAACACCGGAGATAGCAATCAGCCCCAGCATTTT. This sequence encodes CASSYINTGDSNQPQHF. The V gene is TRBV6-2 or TRBV6-3, the J gene TRBJ1-5; D call uncertain. Germline V lookup: CDR1 MNHEY, CDR2 SVGEGT. Between the trimmed V and J ends, which lost 2 bases and 0 bases, there was a span of 14 bases. The CDR3 totals 17 residues.

The chain is built from TRBV20-1 and TRBJ1-6, with unresolved D. From germline, CDR1 is DFQATT and CDR2 SNEGSKA (reference sequence). The CDR3 totals 13 residues. V was shortened by 5 bases and J by 8 bases, with 13 bases between the two germline ends. Written as DNA, the CDR3 is TGCAGTGCTGGGGTTAGGAGAGATTCACCCCTCCACTTT. Amino acid sequence: CSAGVRRDSPLHF.

Written as DNA, the CDR3 is TGTGCCACCAGTGATTCCCGACAGGGGGCATTGCGGGAGCTGTTTTTT. It specifies CATSDSRQGALRELFF. The J gene is TRBJ2-2, the V gene TRBV24-1, with 10 bases aligning to TRBD1. The germline gives CDR1 KGHDR, CDR2 SFDVKD. Unmatched junction bases numbered 8, after V lost 2 bases and J lost 9 bases. The CDR3 contains 16 residues.